Below, 18 T cell receptor beta chains from the same sample are listed, as sequenced in a study of cytomegalovirus exposure and HLA in healthy donors. Primers included in the PCR were 60 Vbeta and 13 Jbeta primers. Assay used: immunoSEQ multiplex PCR; TCRdb lists only in-frame clones, some missing. This sample has fewer than 150,000 clones; around 80% occur once, and the top ten carry around 7%. The sequenced sample was PBMCs. The receptors stem from a man between 40 and 49 years old in good health and CMV-seropositive.

This clone was picked up one time. This CDR3 reads CASSSRDRADRTQYF. The CDR3 coding sequence is TGTGCCAGCAGCTCCCGGGACAGGGCCGACCGGACCCAGTACTTC. This chain connects TRBV13 to TRBJ2-5; 9 bases are a match to TRBD1. V trimming: 4 bases; J trimming: 7 bases; junction bases outside the gene matches: 10. This CDR3 is 15 amino acids long. Germline V CDR1 and CDR2: PRHDT, FYEKMQ (reference sequence).

The chain joins TRBV2 to TRBJ1-2; D is uncertain. The V end lost 6 bases, the J end lost 3 bases, and 11 bases lay between the germline ends. Looked up from germline, CDR1 is SNHLY and CDR2 is FYNNEI. The CDR3 length is 13 residues. For the CDR3, the DNA is TGTGCCAGCAGACTAGACACCGACTATGGCTACACCTTC. Protein: CASRLDTDYGYTF. Looking up the rest from reference TRBV2 and TRBJ1-2 gives the full variable domain: EPEVTQTPSHQVTQMGQEVILRCVPISNHLYFYWYRQILGQKVEFLVSFYNNEISEKSEIFDDQFSVERPDGSNFTLKIRSTKLEDSAMYFCASRLDTDYGYTFGSGTRLTVV.

The chain couples TRBV5-1 to TRBJ2-7; D possibly corresponds to TRBD2 (5 bases). Germline-derived CDR1 and CDR2 are SGHRS and YFSETQ. The CDR3 is 13 amino acids. V lost 0 bases and J 3 bases, leaving 7 bases between the germline ends. CDR3 residues: CASSLEGDYEQYF. The CDR3, as DNA: TGCGCCAGCAGCTTGGAGGGAGACTACGAGCAGTACTTC.

V usage is TRBV7-6 and J usage is TRBJ2-7, with D maybe TRBD2 (6 bases). The V end was cut by 1 base, the J end by 8 bases, with 18 bases between. The germline V gene encodes CDR1 SGHVS and CDR2 FNYEAQ. This CDR3 has 15 residues. The CDR3 is CASSLELAGSSQQYF. The CDR3, as DNA: TGTGCCAGCAGCTTAGAACTAGCTGGATCTTCGCAGCAGTACTTC. The variable domain in full, with the rest retrieved from reference TRBV7-6 and TRBJ2-7, is GAGVSQSPRYKVTKRGQDVALRCDPISGHVSLYWYRQALGQGPEFLTYFNYEAQQDKSGLPNDRFSAERPEGSISTLTIQRTEQRDSAMYRCASSLELAGSSQQYFGPGTRLTVT.

This chain links TRBV4-2 with TRBJ1-5; D is undetermined. CDR1 is LGHNA and CDR2 is YNFKEQ in the germline V gene. The CDR3 covers 15 residues. V lost 3 bases and J lost 7, with 16 bases in between. The CDR3 nucleotides read TGTGCCAGCAGCCAGATGGGGAGGCCGATGCAGCCCCAGCATTTT. Its protein product is CASSQMGRPMQPQHF.

J is TRBJ2-3 and V is TRBV7-2; D call uncertain. The V end was cut by 3 bases, the J end by 6 bases, with 10 bases between. CDR1 is SGHTA, CDR2 FQGNSA, per germline. This CDR3 has 13 residues. The CDR3 DNA follows: TGTGCCAGCAGCTTCGTAGCAACGGATACGCAGTATTTT. Translating gives CASSFVATDTQYF.

The V call is TRBV6-5, the J call TRBJ1-1; D may be TRBD1 (5 bases). The length of the CDR3 is 16 residues. CDR1 MNHEY and CDR2 SVGAGI come from the germline V gene. V lost 0 bases and J lost 2, with 13 bases in between. CDR3 sequence: CASSYSGGIGNTEAFF. The CDR3 nucleotides read TGTGCCAGCAGTTACTCGGGGGGGATAGGAAACACTGAAGCTTTCTTT.

The rearrangement joins TRBV6-1 to TRBJ2-5; perhaps TRBD1 as D (6 bases). In germline, CDR1 is MNHNS, CDR2 SASEGT. There are 15 residues in the CDR3. V was pared by 4 bases and J by 9 bases, with 21 bases between. The CDR3: CASSASGVRLGAQYF. The CDR3 DNA reads as TGTGCCAGCAGTGCCTCAGGGGTCCGCCTCGGGGCCCAGTACTTC.

V and J are TRBV19 and TRBJ1-4; 9 nucleotides agree with TRBD1. Germline CDR1 LNHDA, CDR2 SQIVND (reference sequence). CDR3 length equals 14 residues. The V gene end was trimmed by 6 bases and the J gene end by 8 bases; junction bases not matched to a gene: 7. CDR3 nucleotide sequence: TGTGCCAGTAGACCGGACAGGGGACGAGAAAAACTGTTTTTT. As protein: CASRPDRGREKLFF.

The chain links TRBV10-3 to TRBJ2-7; 12 bases are a match to TRBD2. CDR1 is ENHRY and CDR2 is SYGVKD in the germline V gene. CDR3 length equals 15 residues. J lost 2 bases, V lost 1 base, and 0 bases had no gene match. The DNA of the CDR3 is TGTGCCATCAGTGAGTGGACTAGCGGGACCTACGAGCAGTACTTC. Residues: CAISEWTSGTYEQYF.

The J gene is TRBJ1-5, the V gene TRBV5-6; D remains unclear. Germline V lookup: CDR1 SGHDT, CDR2 YYEEEE. The V end was cut by 2 bases, the J end by 3 bases, with 12 bases between. There are 15 residues in the CDR3. For the CDR3, the DNA is TGTGCCAGCAGCTTTGGGCAGTGGAACAATCAGCCCCAGCATTTT. This translates into CASSFGQWNNQPQHF. Together with reference TRBV5-6 and TRBJ1-5, the CDR3 gives the full variable domain: DAGVTQSPTHLIKTRGQQVTLRCSPKSGHDTVSWYQQALGQGPQFIFQYYEEEERQRGNFPDRFSGHQFPNYSSELNVNALLLGDSALYLCASSFGQWNNQPQHFGDGTRLSIL.

This chain uses TRBV7-3 with TRBJ2-3; weak D call: TRBD2 (6 bases). CDR3 length: 16 residues. Per germline, CDR1 SGHTA and CDR2 FQGTGA. The V gene lost 5 bases and the J gene lost 5 bases, with 20 bases spanning the gap. CDR3 sequence reads: CASSPSSSSVRDTQYF. The CDR3 DNA reads as TGTGCCAGCAGCCCCTCCTCTTCTAGCGTTAGAGATACGCAGTATTTT.

The chain employs TRBV7-2 and TRBJ2-3, with 10 bases lining up with TRBD2. Germline CDR1 reads SGHTA; CDR2 reads FQGNSA. Unmatched junction bases numbered 8, after V lost 6 bases and J lost 8 bases. This CDR3 has 14 amino acids. The CDR3 DNA follows: TGTGCCAGCAGTCCAGCGGGGGGGCGGGTTACGCAGTATTTT. Protein: CASSPAGGRVTQYF. Combining the CDR3 with reference TRBV7-2 and TRBJ2-3 gives the whole variable domain GAGVSQSPSNKVTEKGKDVELRCDPISGHTALYWYRQSLGQGLEFLIYFQGNSAPDKSGLPSDRFSAERTGGSVSTLTIQRTQQEDSAVYLCASSPAGGRVTQYFGPGTRLTVL.

This clone was detected only a few times. The chain employs TRBV27 and TRBJ2-7; D might be TRBD2 (5 bases). CDR3 length: 12 amino acids. Germline V gene sequence: CDR1 MNHEY, CDR2 SMNVEV (reference sequence). V lost 6 bases, J lost 6 bases, and 12 bases lay in between. The CDR3 DNA follows: TGTGCCAGCAGCTTGGCCAGCGGCGAGCAGTACTTC. It yields the protein CASSLASGEQYF.

This chain connects TRBV27 to TRBJ2-1; 11 bases are shared with TRBD2. J lost 6 bases, V lost 4 bases, and 5 bases had no gene match. The CDR3 spans 15 residues. Germline CDR1 reads MNHEY; CDR2 reads SMNVEV (reference sequence). The CDR3, as DNA: TGTGCCAGCAGTTCCGGACTAGCGGGCCCCAATGAGCAGTTCTTC. Its protein product is CASSSGLAGPNEQFF.

The gene calls are TRBV27 and TRBJ1-2; possible D gene TRBD1, 6 bases. The CDR3 is 15 amino acids. Trimming pared 5 bases from V and 4 bases from J, leaving 17 bases between. Per the germline V gene, CDR1 is MNHEY and CDR2 is SMNVEV (reference sequence). The CDR3 nucleotides are TGTGCCAGCAGTATTTCCAGGGGCGCGGGCTATGGCTACACCTTC. The encoded protein is CASSISRGAGYGYTF.

This chain joins TRBV18 and TRBJ1-5; no clear D gene. Germline-derived CDR1 and CDR2 are KGHSH and LQKENI. V lost 3 bases, J lost 2 bases, and 11 bases lay in between. This CDR3 contains 15 residues. The CDR3 nucleotides are TGTGCCAGCTCACCGCCGACCGGGGGCAATCAGCCCCAGCATTTT. Its protein product is CASSPPTGGNQPQHF. Drawing the rest from reference TRBV18 and TRBJ1-5, the complete variable domain is NAGVMQNPRHLVRRRGQEARLRCSPMKGHSHVYWYRQLPEEGLKFMVYLQKENIIDESGMPKERFSAEFPKEGPSILRIQQVVRGDSAAYFCASSPPTGGNQPQHFGDGTRLSIL.

V usage is TRBV4-2 and J usage is TRBJ2-7; TRBD2 might be the D (5 bases). The germline CDR1 and CDR2 sequences are LGHNA and YNFKEQ. The CDR3 loop spans 14 amino acids. V was pared by 5 bases and J by 2 bases, with 13 bases between. Here the CDR3 reads CASSFSAGAYEQYF. The CDR3 nucleotides are TGTGCCAGCAGCTTTAGCGCCGGGGCCTACGAGCAGTACTTC.